This T cell receptor (beta chain) originates from a study of T-cell memory formation after mild COVID-19. J was trimmed by 10 bases and V by 2 bases; bases with no gene match: 6. The CDR3 sequence is 14 residues long. The germline V gene encodes CDR1 SGHTA and CDR2 FQGTGA. Overall study findings and caveats: Clones that contracted from day 15 to 85 were balanced CD4/CD8, while later expanders leaned CD4+. Second-wave clones peaking on day 37 lacked confirmed SARS-CoV-2 specificity. Some SARS-CoV-2-responding clones were already detected in memory before infection.

This clonotype has more than one count but fewer than ten. As yet, its antigen is unknown. MiXCR was run by TCRdb on the 5' RACE reads, yielding one entry per CDR3 protein. In the table there are about 82,000 distinct CDR3 sequences, roughly an eighth of which are singletons. This clonotype was obtained from an adult woman who had mild COVID-19 (a few samples of this study predate the infection). Cell type and time point are not known. This chain joins TRBV7-3 and TRBJ2-1, with 9 bases aligning to TRBD2. The sequencing sample was made of PBMCs or a T cell subset sorted from them (not recorded which). For the CDR3, the DNA is TGTGCCAGCAGCTTAGTAGCGGGGGTTAGAGAGCAGTTCTTC. Translation: CASSLVAGVREQFF.